The T cell receptor beta chain under discussion was sequenced for a study of CD8 T cells in cerebrospinal fluid in Alzheimer's disease. Study-level information: CSF T cell clonal expansion was assessed by plate-based nested PCR and droplet-based sequencing. Study-level results: Compared with controls, mild cognitive impairment or Alzheimer's disease patients showed higher maximum CSF clone percentages. Expanded clones of at least 3% were commoner in Alzheimer's patients than healthy subjects.

In terms of frequency, this clonotype is medium-sized. Its antigen is not identified. Germline CDR1 and CDR2: DFQATT and SNEGSKA (reference sequence). The CDR3 covers 15 residues. TCRdb processed the 10x single-cell sequencing reads again and assigns one entry to each CDR3 protein, with no DNA. The data include over a thousand distinct CDR3 sequences; the top ten clones carry more than 5%. Sample: cerebrospinal fluid. The receptor was derived from a human donor in good health. The rearrangement joins TRBV20-1 to TRBJ1-1; TCRdb's D gene call, TRBD1, goes unchecked for lack of DNA. The CDR3 protein is CSARGGQGAYTEAFF.